These T cell receptor beta chains were read from a single sample in a study of shared clonotypes between healthy human individuals. Sequencing was performed with immunoSEQ multiplex PCR; in TCRdb, only in-frame clones are kept and a portion is missing. Here the sample spans about 990,000 clones, 78% being singletons. The sequenced sample was memory CD4+ T cells from PBMCs. The receptors were gathered from a man aged 18 to 29 in good health. Some clones in this sample may be carry-over from other donors' samples. The CDR3 runs from the conserved cysteine through the conserved F or W. The D gene is left open where the match is weak. Size values are once, few and many counts, or a class for expanded clones, and some rows have none.

>TRBJ1-3|NA|NA|TRBV4-1
TGCGCCAGCTCTCGGGTTCTTGGAAACACCATATATTTT
CASSRVLGNTIYF
>TRBJ2-1|NA|once|TRBV4-1
TGCGCCAGCAGCGCCCTAGGTCGCGGAGGATACAATGAGCAGTTCTTC
CASSALGRGGYNEQFF
>TRBJ2-7|TRBD2|NA|TRBV27
TGTGCCAGCAGTGCCCCTAGCGGGAGGAGTAGTGGGTACGAGCAGTACTTC
CASSAPSGRSSGYEQYF
>TRBJ2-3|NA|NA|TRBV7-2
TGTGCCAGCAGCTTCACGGACAGAGATACGCAGTATTTT
CASSFTDRDTQYF
>TRBJ2-1|TRBD1|NA|TRBV6-1
TGTGCCAGCAGTGGGCGACAGGGCAATCGGTACAATGAGCAGTTCTTC
CASSGRQGNRYNEQFF
>TRBJ1-3|NA|NA|TRBV5-5
TGTGCCAGCAGCTACTCCCAGGGAGACACCATATATTTT
CASSYSQGDTIYF
>TRBJ2-6|NA|NA|TRBV5-6
TGTGCCAGCAGCTTGTGGGGTTCTGGGGCCAACGTCCTGACTTTC
CASSLWGSGANVLTF
>TRBJ1-2|NA|NA|TRBV2
TGTGCCAGCAGTCGTACCACAGGGCTCGATGGCTACACCTTC
CASSRTTGLDGYTF
>TRBJ1-4|NA|NA|TRBV5-1
TGCGCCAGCAGCTTGGAGGGAGGGGTATCGATTGAAAAACTGTTTTTT
CASSLEGGVSIEKLFF
>TRBJ2-3|NA|NA|TRBV6-1
TGTGCCAGCAAAGACCTCACAGATACGCAGTATTTT
CASKDLTDTQYF